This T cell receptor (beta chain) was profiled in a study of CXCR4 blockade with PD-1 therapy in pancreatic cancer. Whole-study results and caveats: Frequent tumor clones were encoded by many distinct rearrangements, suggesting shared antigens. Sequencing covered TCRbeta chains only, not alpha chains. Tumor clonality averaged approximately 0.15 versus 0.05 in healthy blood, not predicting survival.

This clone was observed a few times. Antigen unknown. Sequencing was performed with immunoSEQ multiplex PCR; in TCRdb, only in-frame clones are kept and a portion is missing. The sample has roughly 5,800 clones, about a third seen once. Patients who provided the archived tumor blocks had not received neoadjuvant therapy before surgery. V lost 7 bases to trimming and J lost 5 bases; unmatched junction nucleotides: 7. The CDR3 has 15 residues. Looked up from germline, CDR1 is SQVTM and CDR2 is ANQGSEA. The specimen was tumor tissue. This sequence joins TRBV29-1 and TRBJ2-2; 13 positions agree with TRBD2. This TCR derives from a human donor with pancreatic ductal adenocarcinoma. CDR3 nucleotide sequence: TGCAGCGCGACCGGGACTAGCGGGAAGACCGGGGAGCTGTTTTTT. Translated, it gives CSATGTSGKTGELFF.